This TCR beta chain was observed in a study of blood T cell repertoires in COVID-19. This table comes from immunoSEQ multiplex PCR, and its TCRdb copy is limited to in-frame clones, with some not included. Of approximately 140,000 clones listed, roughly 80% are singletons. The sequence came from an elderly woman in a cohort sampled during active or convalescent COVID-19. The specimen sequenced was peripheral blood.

The chain's CDR3 is CASSTPGQGRETQYF. CDR3 nucleotide sequence: TGTGCCAGCAGCACCCCCGGACAGGGTCGGGAGACCCAGTACTTC. V is TRBV6-6 and J is TRBJ2-5; TRBD1 matches 8 bases. The V gene end was trimmed by 6 bases and the J gene end by 5 bases; junction bases not matched to a gene: 11. The CDR3 sequence is 15 residues long. Germline V gene sequence: CDR1 MNHNY, CDR2 SVGAGI (reference sequence).